Below, one TCR beta chain is given with its context. Its cognate antigen is unknown. The CDR3 has 20 residues. Germline V gene data show CDR1 as KGHDR and CDR2 as SFDVKD. V lost 2 bases, J lost 0 bases, and 8 bases stayed unmatched. This entry belongs to a study of T cell responses to AZD1222 COVID-19 vaccine. Study-level findings and limits: Seropositive at baseline were only five or six AZD1222 recipients.

Clones were read by immunoSEQ multiplex PCR, and TCRdb kept only the in-frame ones, dropping some. The sample gives tens of thousands of clones, around 88% of which show up once; less than 8.5% is in the top ten. This clonotype was sampled from an adult who received the AZD1222 COVID-19 vaccine. The chain joins TRBV24-1 to TRBJ2-3; 15 bases map to TRBD2. Sequencing was performed on peripheral blood, taken 28 days after the second AZD1222 dose. The CDR3 bases are TGTGCCACCAGTGATTCGGGGACTAGCGGGAGGAGAGGGAGCACAGATACGCAGTATTTT. As protein: CATSDSGTSGRRGSTDTQYF.